This is a list of T cell receptor beta chains from one sample in a study of blood T cell repertoires in COVID-19. TCRdb's copy holds only in-frame clones and misses some; the assay was immunoSEQ multiplex PCR. The repertoire holds approximately 140,000 clones, 80% to 85% seen once, with under 7% in the top ten. The sample comprised PBMCs or T cells enriched from blood (not recorded which). The receptor set was obtained from a woman aged 50 to 65 who had been exposed to COVID-19. CDR3s include the opening cysteine and the closing phenylalanine or tryptophan.

CDR3: CSASRGADSNQPQHF
length: 15
V: TRBV20-1
J: TRBJ1-5

CDR3: CAISESGPMAYNEQFF
length: 16
V: TRBV10-3
J: TRBJ2-1

CDR3: CASSQGQGAWEKLFF
length: 15
V: TRBV2
J: TRBJ1-4

CDR3: CASSLGRGAGAFF
length: 13
V: TRBV5-1
J: TRBJ1-1

CDR3: CASSEALRGIYGYTF
length: 15
V: TRBV6-1
J: TRBJ1-2

CDR3: CASAGRTSGNTGELFF
length: 16
V: TRBV25-1
J: TRBJ2-2

CDR3: CASSQSRGGRGENGYTF
length: 17
V: TRBV23-1
J: TRBJ1-2

CDR3: CASSIGGVSTDTQYF
length: 15
V: TRBV19
J: TRBJ2-3

CDR3: CASSPTGGSSYGYTF
length: 15
V: TRBV5-6
J: TRBJ1-2

CDR3: CASSATGAGGRETQYF
length: 16
V: TRBV7-2
J: TRBJ2-5

CDR3: CASSQTGGANVLTF
length: 14
V: TRBV3-1/TRBV3-2
J: TRBJ2-6

CDR3: CASSVSGQGYTGELFF
length: 16
V: TRBV9
J: TRBJ2-2

CDR3: CASSADRGSYNEQFF
length: 15
V: TRBV2
J: TRBJ2-1

CDR3: CASFRGQNTEAFF
length: 13
V: TRBV19
J: TRBJ1-1

CDR3: CASRRNRDGYTF
length: 12
V: TRBV12-3/TRBV12-4
J: TRBJ1-2

CDR3: CASSPRGQGAGNTIYF
length: 16
V: TRBV18
J: TRBJ1-3

CDR3: CASSRTGADTQYF
length: 13
V: TRBV7-2
J: TRBJ2-3

CDR3: CASSPNPRAAVGYNEKLFF
length: 19
V: TRBV9
J: TRBJ1-4

CDR3: CASSLRTSVQETQYF
length: 15
V: TRBV7-9
J: TRBJ2-5

CDR3: CASSGKGAGYTF
length: 12
V: TRBV12-3/TRBV12-4
J: TRBJ1-2

CDR3: CSVEGLFMNTEAFF
length: 14
V: TRBV29-1
J: TRBJ1-1

CDR3: CASSLGQGVVYGYTF
length: 15
V: TRBV27
J: TRBJ1-2

CDR3: CASSWRTAYEQYF
length: 13
V: TRBV11-3
J: TRBJ2-7

CDR3: CASSPGTGSDGYTF
length: 14
V: TRBV7-7
J: TRBJ1-2

CDR3: CASSDQGQGTDTQYF
length: 15
V: TRBV6-4
J: TRBJ2-3

CDR3: CASSPQGSEQYF
length: 12
V: TRBV5-1
J: TRBJ2-7

CDR3: CASSLDPGTRSGNTIYF
length: 17
V: TRBV11-2
J: TRBJ1-3

CDR3: CASSPRPTGYQETQYF
length: 16
V: TRBV18
J: TRBJ2-5

CDR3: CAISKSGTSSYEQYF
length: 15
V: TRBV10-3
J: TRBJ2-7

CDR3: CASSLWGGTTYEQYF
length: 15
V: TRBV7-2
J: TRBJ2-7

CDR3: CASSGAAGDYEQYF
length: 14
V: TRBV9
J: TRBJ2-7

CDR3: CAGNNRAANTGELFF
length: 15
V: TRBV2
J: TRBJ2-2

CDR3: CASSPVNSAPSGANVLTF
length: 18
V: TRBV5-1
J: TRBJ2-6

CDR3: CASSEHRGSYEQYF
length: 14
V: TRBV6-1
J: TRBJ2-7

CDR3: CASSVGSGLYNEQFF
length: 15
V: TRBV9
J: TRBJ2-1

CDR3: CASSASQETQYF
length: 12
V: TRBV7-6
J: TRBJ2-5

CDR3: CASSIGWGDTEAFF
length: 14
V: TRBV13
J: TRBJ1-1